This T cell receptor (beta chain) was documented in a study of cytomegalovirus exposure and HLA in healthy donors. Vbeta (60) and Jbeta (13) primers were used in the PCR. Using immunoSEQ multiplex PCR, the repertoire was profiled, and TCRdb retains in-frame clones only, with some absent. The table has roughly 130,000 clones, more than 65% seen once. Germline CDR1 and CDR2: LNHDA and SQIVND (reference sequence). The CDR3 totals 15 residues. V lost 7 bases to trimming and J lost 3 bases; unmatched junction nucleotides: 7. This clone was detected a few times. This TCR derives from a woman aged 55-69 years in good health and CMV-seropositive. Sequenced sample: PBMCs. The rearrangement joins TRBV19 to TRBJ2-3, with 10 nucleotides matching TRBD1. The CDR3 DNA reads TGTGCCAGTAACCCGACAGGGGGCATAACAGATACGCAGTATTTT. This translates into CASNPTGGITDTQYF.